These 6 T cell receptor beta chains originate from one sample sequenced in a study of shared clonotypes between healthy human individuals. The repertoire was sequenced with immunoSEQ multiplex PCR; TCRdb's copy has only in-frame clones and lacks some. The repertoire holds about 680,000 clones, with about 74% as singletons. The sequenced material came from memory CD4+ T cells sorted from blood. Subset of the sample: CD45RA-negative fraction. Receptors originate from a woman between 25 and 40 years old in good health.

This sequence joins TRBV11-2 and TRBJ2-7; possibly TRBD1 for D (5 bases). With 4 bases removed from V and 4 bases from J, the gap between germline ends came to 14 bases. Germline loops: CDR1 SGHAT, CDR2 FQNNGV. The CDR3 loop spans 14 amino acids. The CDR3 DNA is TGTGCCAGCAGCTCACAGGCTCATCCGTACGAGCAGTACTTC. Translation gives CASSSQAHPYEQYF.

The gene calls are TRBV30 and TRBJ2-3, with 8 positions matching TRBD2. V shed 4 bases and J 2 bases; nucleotides not matched to a gene: 2. CDR3 size: 13 residues. Per germline, CDR1 GTSNPN and CDR2 SVGIG (reference sequence). CDR3 DNA sequence: TGTGCCTGGACTAGCGGGCACACAGATACGCAGTATTTT. It specifies CAWTSGHTDTQYF.

The chain links TRBV19 to TRBJ2-5; no definite D call. CDR1 and CDR2 (germline): LNHDA, SQIVND (reference sequence). V lost 6 bases and J 4 bases, leaving 9 bases between the germline ends. This CDR3 contains 12 residues. The CDR3 DNA is TGTGCCAGTAGAAGGGTTGGAGAGACCCAGTACTTC. It codes for CASRRVGETQYF.

This rearrangement joins TRBV19 to TRBJ2-7; 14 positions match TRBD2. The V and J ends lost 11 bases and 1 base, in that order; junction bases with no gene match: 4. Germline loops: CDR1 LNHDA, CDR2 SQIVND (reference sequence). This CDR3 comprises 14 residues. The CDR3 nucleotides read TGTGCCTGCGGGACTAGCGGGAGTTCCTACGAGCAGTACTTC. The encoded protein is CACGTSGSSYEQYF.

V gene TRBV19 combines with J gene TRBJ2-7, with 14 bases matching TRBD2. V trimming: 5 bases; J trimming: 4 bases; junction bases outside the gene matches: 10. CDR1 and CDR2 from the germline V gene are LNHDA and SQIVND (reference sequence). This CDR3 comprises 17 residues. The CDR3 protein is CASSPYRTSGRMYEQYF. Written as DNA, the CDR3 is TGTGCCAGTAGTCCATACCGGACTAGCGGGAGGATGTACGAGCAGTACTTC.

Only a few counts were recorded for this clone. V is TRBV5-4 and J is TRBJ2-2, with D perhaps TRBD1 or TRBD2 (5 bases each). Germline V gene data show CDR1 as SGHNT and CDR2 as YYREEE (reference sequence). Trimming removed 0 bases from V and 2 bases from J, with 14 bases in between. This CDR3 comprises 17 residues. The DNA of the CDR3 is TGTGCCAGCAGCTTGGTCCCGGGACGGGGTAACACCGGGGAGCTGTTTTTT. Its translation is CASSLVPGRGNTGELFF. The full variable domain, completed using reference TRBV5-4 and TRBJ2-2, is ETGVTQSPTHLIKTRGQQVTLRCSSQSGHNTVSWYQQALGQGPQFIFQYYREEENGRGNFPPRFSGLQFPNYSSELNVNALELDDSALYLCASSLVPGRGNTGELFFGEGSRLTVL.